The present TCR beta chain was sequenced within a study of OX40 agonist ivuxolimab in advanced cancers. Across the whole study: Six ivuxolimab dose levels, 0.01 to 10 mg/kg, were given intravenously every 2 weeks. Of the participants, 40% had some prior anti-PD-1, anti-PD-L1 or anti-CTLA-4 therapy, which was allowed. Findings and caveats of the study: Which antigen the expanded peripheral T cells recognized is unknown.

The CDR3 has 16 residues. V was pared by 4 bases and J by 1 base, with 14 bases between. Germline V gives CDR1 SGHRS, CDR2 YFSETQ. Remarks on this clone: The antigen remains unidentified.

This table comes from immunoSEQ multiplex PCR, and its TCRdb copy is limited to in-frame clones, with some not included. This table has 70,000 to 80,000 clones, 81% appearing once. The genes are TRBV5-1 and TRBJ2-2; a weak D match, TRBD2 (6 bases). This specimen consisted of CD4+ or CD8+ T cells sorted from blood, obtained in a trial of the OX40 agonist ivuxolimab. This TCR was recovered from an adult with an advanced solid tumor such as melanoma, head and neck, liver or kidney cancer. The CDR3 spells CASSPTSAGNTGELFF. The CDR3 DNA sequence: TGCGCCAGCAGCCCAACATCAGCGGGGAACACCGGGGAGCTGTTTTTT.